Below are 21 T cell receptor beta chains sequenced from a single sample in a study of T-cell memory formation after mild COVID-19. TCRdb called the 5' RACE reads again in MiXCR, with one record for every CDR3 protein. The data hold some 250,000 distinct CDR3 sequences, with 8.5% to 9.5% observed a single time. Sequencing used PBMCs or a T cell subset sorted from them (not recorded which). The receptors shown here come from a man younger than 30 who had mild COVID-19 (a few samples of this study predate the infection). Cell type and time point are not known.

The rearrangement joins TRBV28 to TRBJ2-1; TRBD1 matches 9 bases. The CDR3 consists of 16 residues. The V gene's germline CDR1 is MDHEN and CDR2 SYDVKM. J gave up 9 bases and V 7 bases, and 16 bases lay outside the gene matches. CDR3 in amino acids: CASNTLGTGSAGEQFF. The CDR3, as DNA: TGTGCCAGCAACACCCTCGGGACAGGGTCTGCGGGTGAGCAGTTCTTC.

V gene TRBV2 combines with J gene TRBJ1-6; D perhaps matches TRBD1 (5 bases). Germline V gene lookup returns CDR1 SNHLY and CDR2 FYNNEI. CDR3 length: 14 residues. Between the trimmed V and J ends, which lost 4 bases and 7 bases, there was a span of 11 bases. CDR3 in DNA: TGTGCCAGCAGTGTGCAGGGAAAAAATTCACCCCTCCACTTT. This sequence encodes CASSVQGKNSPLHF.

V and J are TRBV2 and TRBJ2-5; D gene unclear. The CDR3 covers 15 residues. Trimming took 5 bases from V and 3 from J, leaving 16 bases between them. Looked up from germline, CDR1 is SNHLY and CDR2 is FYNNEI. The CDR3 DNA is TGTGCCAGCAGTCACACCCACGACTCGAAAGAGACCCAGTACTTC. Its protein is CASSHTHDSKETQYF.

This clonotype was counted a few times. The rearrangement links TRBV20-1 to TRBJ1-2, with a possible D match to TRBD1 (5 bases). Germline V lookup: CDR1 DFQATT, CDR2 SNEGSKA (reference sequence). The CDR3 sequence is 13 residues long. Trimming took off 5 bases at V and 3 bases at J, with 13 bases between the two ends. CDR3 region: CSAGGGNDYGYTF. Here the CDR3 DNA reads TGCAGTGCTGGGGGGGGTAACGACTATGGCTACACCTTC.

This clonotype was observed a few times. The chain couples TRBV29-1 to TRBJ2-2; D unclear. CDR3 length: 13 residues. V dropped 5 bases and J dropped 1 base, with 8 bases sitting between them. CDR1 is SQVTM, CDR2 ANQGSEA, per germline. For the CDR3, the DNA is TGCAGCGTTACAGAGGAGAACACCGGGGAGCTGTTTTTT. Protein product: CSVTEENTGELFF.

This clonotype has just a few counts. The rearrangement links TRBV10-3 to TRBJ2-2; possibly TRBD1 for D (6 bases). CDR3 length: 13 residues. Germline CDR1 is ENHRY and CDR2 is SYGVKD. V shed 9 bases and J shed 6 bases, with 14 bases lying between them. CDR3 loop: CAIKPGVSGELFF. CDR3 sequence (DNA): TGTGCCATTAAACCAGGGGTCTCCGGGGAGCTGTTTTTT.

This clonotype was counted ten times or more. The rearrangement joins TRBV7-9 to TRBJ2-1, with D perhaps TRBD2 (6 bases). CDR1 and CDR2 from the germline V gene are SEHNR and FQNEAQ (reference sequence). This CDR3 is built from 12 residues. V was pared by 5 bases and J by 7 bases, with 9 bases between. For the CDR3, the DNA is TGTGCCAGCAGCGGAGGGGAAAATGAGCAGTTCTTC. Amino acid sequence: CASSGGENEQFF.

The chain links TRBV12-5 to TRBJ2-1, with TRBD2 as a possible D gene (5 bases). Germline V gives CDR1 LGHNT, CDR2 FRNRAP. The CDR3 covers 19 residues. Deletions cut 0 bases from V and 2 bases from J, with 20 bases between. CDR3 nucleotide sequence: TGTGCTAGTGGTTTGGTAAACCAAGAACGGGGAAGCACCTACAATGAGCAGTTCTTC. The encoded protein is CASGLVNQERGSTYNEQFF.

Here the CDR3 DNA reads TGTGCCAGCAGCCAAGAGGGACTAGCGGGGCACCGAGGAGAGCAGTTCTTC. Translating it yields CASSQEGLAGHRGEQFF. The rearrangement links TRBV3-1 to TRBJ2-1, with 13 nucleotides matching TRBD2. Unmatched junction bases numbered 9, after V lost 0 bases and J lost 10 bases. The CDR3 is made up of 17 amino acids. The germline gives CDR1 LGHDT, CDR2 YNNKEL (reference sequence).

This clonotype came up a few times. The chain has TRBV4-2 and TRBJ2-5; D unclear. V lost 5 bases and J 2 bases, leaving 12 bases between the germline ends. The CDR3 totals 14 residues. Germline values: CDR1 LGHNA, CDR2 YNFKEQ. CDR3 region: CASSYGVEQETQYF. CDR3 DNA sequence: TGTGCCAGCAGCTACGGAGTGGAGCAAGAGACCCAGTACTTC.

This clonotype was seen a handful of times. This sequence joins TRBV7-9 and TRBJ2-1; 11 nucleotides match TRBD2. With V trimmed by 3 bases and J by 7 bases, 5 bases remained unmatched. This CDR3 has 15 residues. Germline CDR1 is SEHNR and CDR2 is FQNEAQ (reference sequence). CDR3 loop: CASSFYSGGENEQFF. Written as DNA, the CDR3 is TGTGCCAGCAGCTTCTATAGCGGGGGGGAGAATGAGCAGTTCTTC.

This clonotype was detected only a few times. The chain uses TRBV7-2 and TRBJ1-2, with D possibly matching TRBD1 (5 bases). The V end lost 6 bases, the J end lost 5 bases, and 13 bases lay between the germline ends. The CDR3 extends over 13 amino acids. Germline values: CDR1 SGHTA, CDR2 FQGNSA. Here the CDR3 reads CASRNGGAYGYTF. The CDR3 DNA reads as TGTGCCAGCAGAAACGGGGGAGCATATGGCTACACCTTC.

The rearrangement joins TRBV7-2 to TRBJ2-5; D unresolved. The germline CDR1 and CDR2 sequences are SGHTA and FQGNSA. Trimming shortened V by 1 base and J by 2 bases, and 11 bases separated the two germline ends. This CDR3 region has 15 residues. The CDR3, as DNA: TGTGCCAGCAGCTTAGTGTGGGCCCCACAAGAGACCCAGTACTTC. Translation gives CASSLVWAPQETQYF. Complete variable domain (other parts from reference TRBV7-2 and TRBJ2-5): GAGVSQSPSNKVTEKGKDVELRCDPISGHTALYWYRQSLGQGLEFLIYFQGNSAPDKSGLPSDRFSAERTGGSVSTLTIQRTQQEDSAVYLCASSLVWAPQETQYFGPGTRLLVL.

This clonotype was seen many times. The CDR3 DNA reads TGTGCCAGCAGCTTGGGGGCGCCCGGTGGTACTGAAGCTTTCTTT. Translating gives CASSLGAPGGTEAFF. The rearrangement joins TRBV5-5 to TRBJ1-1; no firm D call. The CDR3 is 15 amino acids. The ends were cut back, 0 bases at V and 5 bases at J, with 14 bases in the middle. Germline V gene lookup returns CDR1 SGHKS and CDR2 YYEKEE (reference sequence).

This clonotype was found a few times. This rearrangement joins TRBV7-8 to TRBJ2-2; D gene uncertain. Trimming pared 4 bases from V and 0 bases from J, leaving 9 bases between. CDR3 length equals 15 residues. The V gene's germline CDR1 is SGHVS and CDR2 FQNEAQ. This CDR3 reads CASSYGQSNTGELFF. The CDR3 DNA follows: TGTGCCAGCAGCTATGGGCAGTCGAACACCGGGGAGCTGTTTTTT. Together with reference TRBV7-8 and TRBJ2-2, the CDR3 gives the full variable domain: GAGVSQSPRYKVAKRGQDVALRCDPISGHVSLFWYQQALGQGPEFLTYFQNEAQLDKSGLPSDRFFAERPEGSVSTLKIQRTQQEDSAVYLCASSYGQSNTGELFFGEGSRLTVL.

The chain is built from TRBV7-2 and TRBJ1-2; no reliable D call. The germline V gene encodes CDR1 SGHTA and CDR2 FQGNSA. Trimming removed 2 bases from V and 6 bases from J, with 7 bases in between. The CDR3 is 12 residues long. CDR3 residues: CASSLYRDGYTF. In nucleotides, the CDR3 is TGTGCCAGCAGCTTATATAGAGATGGCTACACCTTC.

The rearrangement links TRBV7-2 to TRBJ1-1; D is undetermined. Deletions cut 2 bases from V and 1 base from J, with 11 bases between. Germline CDR1 and CDR2: SGHTA and FQGNSA. CDR3 length equals 15 residues. The CDR3 nucleotides are TGTGCCAGCAGCTTACAAGGCCCAGGGAACACTGAAGCTTTCTTT. Its protein is CASSLQGPGNTEAFF.

The chain couples TRBV10-2 to TRBJ1-1; D is uncertain. Trimming took 5 bases from V and 6 from J, leaving 13 bases between them. Germline V gene data show CDR1 as WSHSY and CDR2 as SAAADI. The CDR3 is made up of 13 amino acids. CDR3 sequence (DNA): TGCGCCAGCAGTTTCACGGGAGTGGCTGAAGCTTTCTTT. Translation: CASSFTGVAEAFF.

A few counts support this clonotype. The chain is built from TRBV29-1 and TRBJ2-1, with D unclear. The germline gives CDR1 SQVTM, CDR2 ANQGSEA. Trimming cost V 5 bases and J 4 bases, with 6 bases left between them. The CDR3 extends over 11 amino acids. CDR3 in DNA: TGCAGCGTTCTCCCGTACAATGAGCAGTTCTTC. Translating it yields CSVLPYNEQFF.

The chain uses TRBV11-2 and TRBJ2-2, with 8 positions matching TRBD2. Germline lookup yields CDR1 SGHAT and CDR2 FQNNGV. The junction had 8 bases not matched to a gene; V was cut back by 4 bases and J by 1 base. The CDR3 consists of 17 residues. DNA for the CDR3: TGTGCCAGCAGCTCCCCTCGGGGGGGCCAGAACACCGGGGAGCTGTTTTTT. As protein: CASSSPRGGQNTGELFF.

This chain uses TRBV21-1 with TRBJ2-7; the table's TRBD1 call for D was not verified on the DNA. TRBV21-1 is a known pseudogene. This CDR3 region has 16 residues. The CDR3 sequence is CASSKETQGSSYEQYV. Here the CDR3 DNA reads TGTGCCAGCAGCAAAGAGACACAGGGGTCTTCCTACGAGCAGTACGTC.